Following are 3 T cell receptor beta chains from one sample sequenced in a study of blood T cells in healthy people across ages. Next came a second PCR, run for roughly 7 to 12 cycles, which used a sample-barcoded 5' primer along with a J-beta primer mix. Using its own MiXCR run on the 5' RACE reads, TCRdb lists one record per CDR3 protein. This table has 600,000 to 850,000 distinct CDR3 sequences, around 25% appearing once. Another study also made use of these data, one on T cells of mothers and their children.

Sequenced: blood. The receptors shown here come from a boy aged 5 to 17 in good health.

The rearrangement joins TRBV6-5 to TRBJ2-2; TRBD2 might be the D (5 bases). Germline values: CDR1 MNHEY, CDR2 SVGAGI. CDR3 size: 17 residues. V was clipped by 2 bases and J by 1 base, with 14 bases between them. CDR3 DNA sequence: TGTGCCAGCAGTTACCACTACGCTCGGGGGAACACCGGGGAGCTGTTTTTT. Its translation is CASSYHYARGNTGELFF.

The gene calls are TRBV29-1 and TRBJ2-1; TRBD1 is a possible D gene (5 bases). The CDR3 length is 11 residues. Germline V lookup: CDR1 SQVTM, CDR2 ANQGSEA. Trimming stripped 3 bases from V and 7 bases from J, with 7 bases between. The DNA for the CDR3 is TGCAGCGTTGATAAGGGGAATGAGCAGTTCTTC. Its translation is CSVDKGNEQFF.

The chain has TRBV5-1 and TRBJ2-7, with 9 bases aligning to TRBD1. The CDR3 has 17 residues. Germline CDR1 reads SGHRS; CDR2 reads YFSETQ. V shed 0 bases, J shed 1 base, and the junction held 8 bases outside the gene matches. CDR3 sequence reads: CASSLGGQGAGSYEQYF. The CDR3 nucleotides read TGCGCCAGCAGCTTGGGGGGACAGGGCGCCGGGTCCTACGAGCAGTACTTC.